What follows is one TCR beta chain and its context. Its antigen is not known. The sample is drawn from a study of cytomegalovirus exposure and HLA in healthy donors. Study-wide results and limits: An analysis done earlier found most TCR beta V segments productive about 87% or about 30% of the time.

The trim removed 4 bases at V and 5 bases at J, leaving 3 bases unmatched. The CDR3 contains 14 residues. Germline CDR1 MDHEN, CDR2 SYDVKM. The PCR contained 60 Vbeta and 13 Jbeta primers. TCRdb's copy holds only in-frame clones and misses some; the assay was immunoSEQ multiplex PCR. The data hold about 110,000 clones, with around 85% observed a single time. The sample consisted of PBMCs. The origin of this receptor is a man aged 25-40 years in good health and CMV-seronegative. This chain connects TRBV28 to TRBJ2-5; 11 positions match TRBD2. The DNA of the CDR3 is TGTGCCAGCAGTTCTCTAGCGGGAGGCGAGACCCAGTACTTC. Translation gives CASSSLAGGETQYF.